A single T cell receptor (beta chain) is shown here with its context. The record originates from a study of blood T cell repertoires in COVID-19. Study background: Sites in the United States, Italy and Spain provided acute and convalescent COVID-19 samples. Sources were T cells, B-cell-depleted T cells, or PBMCs; the material itself was cDNA or gDNA.

In the original processing: How many nucleated cells were present was estimated from reference gene primer amplification. Clones were read by immunoSEQ multiplex PCR, and TCRdb kept only the in-frame ones, dropping some. Clone size and the V and J calls come from that table; the DNA yielded D and trimming. The profile shows some 130,000 clones, around nine tenths of them singletons. Unmatched junction bases numbered 10, after V lost 3 bases and J lost 5 bases. The CDR3 spans 16 residues. The germline gives CDR1 KGHDR, CDR2 SFDVKD. This TCR derives from a man aged 60 to 69 with active or convalescent COVID-19. The gene calls are TRBV24-1 and TRBJ2-5, with 8 bases that match TRBD1. Sequencing was performed on peripheral blood. This CDR3 is CATSDPTGDLEETQYF. For the CDR3, the DNA is TGTGCCACCAGTGATCCGACAGGGGACCTCGAGGAGACCCAGTACTTC.